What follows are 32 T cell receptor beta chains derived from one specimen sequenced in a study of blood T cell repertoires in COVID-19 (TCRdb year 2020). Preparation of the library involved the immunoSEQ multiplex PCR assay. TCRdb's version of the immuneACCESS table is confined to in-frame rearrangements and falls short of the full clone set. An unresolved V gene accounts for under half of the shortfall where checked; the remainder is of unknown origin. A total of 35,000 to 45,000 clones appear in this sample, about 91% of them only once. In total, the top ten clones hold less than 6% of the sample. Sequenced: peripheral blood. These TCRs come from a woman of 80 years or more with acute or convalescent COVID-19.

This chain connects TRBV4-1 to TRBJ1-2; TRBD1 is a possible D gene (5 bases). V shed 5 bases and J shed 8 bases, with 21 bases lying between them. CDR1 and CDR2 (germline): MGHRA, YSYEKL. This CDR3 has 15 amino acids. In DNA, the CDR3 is TGCGCCAGCAGCAGTAGTACTTCTGGACGGGGGGGCTACACCTTC. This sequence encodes CASSSSTSGRGGYTF.

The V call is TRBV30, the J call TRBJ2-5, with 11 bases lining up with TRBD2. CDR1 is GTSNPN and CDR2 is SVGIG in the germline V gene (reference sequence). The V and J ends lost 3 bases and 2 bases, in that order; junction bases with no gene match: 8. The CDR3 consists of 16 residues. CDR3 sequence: CAWRSIAGGPQETQYF. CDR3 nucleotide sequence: TGTGCCTGGAGGTCCATAGCGGGGGGGCCTCAAGAGACCCAGTACTTC.

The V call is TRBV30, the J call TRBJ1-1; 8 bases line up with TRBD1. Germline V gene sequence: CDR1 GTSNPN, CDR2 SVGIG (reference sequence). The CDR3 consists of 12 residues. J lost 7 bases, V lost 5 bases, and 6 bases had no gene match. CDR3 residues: CAWAGQGFEAFF. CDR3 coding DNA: TGTGCCTGGGCTGGACAGGGCTTTGAAGCTTTCTTT.

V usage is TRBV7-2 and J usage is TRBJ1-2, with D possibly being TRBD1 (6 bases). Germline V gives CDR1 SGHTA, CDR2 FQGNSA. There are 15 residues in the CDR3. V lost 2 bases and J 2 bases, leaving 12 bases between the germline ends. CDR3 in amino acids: CASSLQQGPNYGYTF. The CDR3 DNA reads TGTGCCAGCAGCTTACAACAGGGACCCAACTATGGCTACACCTTC. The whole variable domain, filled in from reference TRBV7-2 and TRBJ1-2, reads GAGVSQSPSNKVTEKGKDVELRCDPISGHTALYWYRQSLGQGLEFLIYFQGNSAPDKSGLPSDRFSAERTGGSVSTLTIQRTQQEDSAVYLCASSLQQGPNYGYTFGSGTRLTVV.

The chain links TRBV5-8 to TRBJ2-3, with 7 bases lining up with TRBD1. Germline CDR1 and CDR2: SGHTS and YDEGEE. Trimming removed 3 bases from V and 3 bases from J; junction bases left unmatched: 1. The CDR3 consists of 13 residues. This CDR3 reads CASSSGQTDTQYF. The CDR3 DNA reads TGTGCCAGCAGCTCGGGACAGACAGATACGCAGTATTTT. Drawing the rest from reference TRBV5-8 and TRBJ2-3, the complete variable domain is EAGVTQSPTHLIKTRGQQATLRCSPISGHTSVYWYQQALGLGLQFLLWYDEGEERNRGNFPPRFSGRQFPNYSSELNVNALELEDSALYLCASSSGQTDTQYFGPGTRLTVL.

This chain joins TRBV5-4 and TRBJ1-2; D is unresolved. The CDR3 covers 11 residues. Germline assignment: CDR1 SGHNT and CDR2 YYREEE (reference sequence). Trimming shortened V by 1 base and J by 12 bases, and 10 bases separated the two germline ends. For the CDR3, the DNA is TGTGCCAGCAGCTTGTACGACAAGAACACCTTC. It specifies CASSLYDKNTF.

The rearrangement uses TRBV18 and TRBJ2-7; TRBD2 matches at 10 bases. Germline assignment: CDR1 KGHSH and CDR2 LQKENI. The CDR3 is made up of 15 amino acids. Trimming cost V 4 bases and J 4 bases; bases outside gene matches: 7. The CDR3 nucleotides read TGTGCCAGCTCACAACTTAGCGGGGGGCTTTACGAGCAGTACTTC. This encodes CASSQLSGGLYEQYF.

The CDR3 DNA is TGCGCCAGCAGCCGACCAGGGGAAGAGACCCAGTACTTC. Translating gives CASSRPGEETQYF. The chain recombines TRBV5-1 with TRBJ2-5, with TRBD1 as a possible D gene (6 bases). The germline V gene has CDR1 SGHRS and CDR2 YFSETQ. The CDR3 runs 13 residues. Trimming stripped 4 bases from V and 3 bases from J, with 10 bases between.

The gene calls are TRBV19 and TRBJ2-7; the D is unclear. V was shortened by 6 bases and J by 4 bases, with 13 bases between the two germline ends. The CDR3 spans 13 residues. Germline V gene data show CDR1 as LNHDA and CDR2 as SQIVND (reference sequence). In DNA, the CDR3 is TGTGCCAGTAGCAACAATCAGTTTTACGAGCAGTACTTC. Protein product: CASSNNQFYEQYF.

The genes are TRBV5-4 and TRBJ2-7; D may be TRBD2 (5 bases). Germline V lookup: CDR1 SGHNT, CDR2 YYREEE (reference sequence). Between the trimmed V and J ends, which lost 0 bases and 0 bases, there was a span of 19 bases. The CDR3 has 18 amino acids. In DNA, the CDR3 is TGTGCCAGCAGCTTGGGGAGGCCGGGGAGTGGAAGCTCCTACGAGCAGTACTTC. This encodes CASSLGRPGSGSSYEQYF.

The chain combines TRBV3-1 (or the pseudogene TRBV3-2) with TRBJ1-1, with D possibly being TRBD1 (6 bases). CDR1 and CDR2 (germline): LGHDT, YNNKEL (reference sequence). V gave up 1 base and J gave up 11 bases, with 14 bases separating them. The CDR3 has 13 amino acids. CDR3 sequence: CASSQGGRGLAFF. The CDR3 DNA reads TGTGCCAGCAGCCAAGGGGGCAGGGGATTGGCTTTCTTT.

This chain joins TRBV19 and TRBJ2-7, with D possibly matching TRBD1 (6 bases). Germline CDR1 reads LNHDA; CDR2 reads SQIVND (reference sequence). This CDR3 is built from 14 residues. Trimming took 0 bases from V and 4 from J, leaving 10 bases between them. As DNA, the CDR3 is TGTGCCAGTAGTATAGATGCCAGGGGTTACGAGCAGTACTTC. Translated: CASSIDARGYEQYF. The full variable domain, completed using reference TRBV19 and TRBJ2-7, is DGGITQSPKYLFRKEGQNVTLSCEQNLNHDAMYWYRQDPGQGLRLIYYSQIVNDFQKGDIAEGYSVSREKKESFPLTVTSAQKNPTAFYLCASSIDARGYEQYFGPGTRLTVT.

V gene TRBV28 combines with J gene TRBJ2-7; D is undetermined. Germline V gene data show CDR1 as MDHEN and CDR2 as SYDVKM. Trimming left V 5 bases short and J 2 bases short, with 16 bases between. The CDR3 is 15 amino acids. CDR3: CASSLSKQLTYEQYF. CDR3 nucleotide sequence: TGTGCCAGCAGTCTTAGTAAGCAACTTACCTACGAGCAGTACTTC.

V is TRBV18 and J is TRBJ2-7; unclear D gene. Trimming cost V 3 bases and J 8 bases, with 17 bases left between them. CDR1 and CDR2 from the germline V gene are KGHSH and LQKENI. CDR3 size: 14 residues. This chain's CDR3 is CASSPSLQFSQQYF. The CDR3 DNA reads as TGTGCCAGCTCACCTTCCCTACAGTTTTCCCAGCAGTACTTC.

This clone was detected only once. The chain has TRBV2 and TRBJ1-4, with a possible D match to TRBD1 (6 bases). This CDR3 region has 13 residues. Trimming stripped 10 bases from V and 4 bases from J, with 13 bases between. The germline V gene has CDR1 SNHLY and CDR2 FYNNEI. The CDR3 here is CATAGALNEKLFF. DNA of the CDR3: TGTGCCACCGCGGGGGCCCTTAATGAAAAACTGTTTTTT.

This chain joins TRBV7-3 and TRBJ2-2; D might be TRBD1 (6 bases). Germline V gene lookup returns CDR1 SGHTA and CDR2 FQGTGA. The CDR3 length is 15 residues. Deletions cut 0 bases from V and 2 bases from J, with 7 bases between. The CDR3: CASSLTDSNTGELFF. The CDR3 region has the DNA TGTGCCAGCAGCTTAACGGACAGTAACACCGGGGAGCTGTTTTTT.

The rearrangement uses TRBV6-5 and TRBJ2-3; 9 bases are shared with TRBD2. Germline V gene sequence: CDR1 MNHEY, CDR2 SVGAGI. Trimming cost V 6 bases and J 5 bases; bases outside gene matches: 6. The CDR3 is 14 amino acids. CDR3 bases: TGTGCCAGCAGCCTGGGACTAGCATTAGATACGCAGTATTTT. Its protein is CASSLGLALDTQYF.

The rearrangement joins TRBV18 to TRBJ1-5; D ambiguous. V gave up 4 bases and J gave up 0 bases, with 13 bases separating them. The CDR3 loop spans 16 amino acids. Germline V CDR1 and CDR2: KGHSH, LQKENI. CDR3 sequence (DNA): TGTGCCAGCTCACTTCAGCAGGTTACTAGCAATCAGCCCCAGCATTTT. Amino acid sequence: CASSLQQVTSNQPQHF.

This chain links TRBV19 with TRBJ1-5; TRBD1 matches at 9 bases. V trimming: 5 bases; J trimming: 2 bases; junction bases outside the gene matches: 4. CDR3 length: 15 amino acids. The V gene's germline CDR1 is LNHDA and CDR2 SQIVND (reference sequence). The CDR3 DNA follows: TGTGCCAGTAGTCCACAGGGGGCGGGCAATCAGCCCCAGCATTTT. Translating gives CASSPQGAGNQPQHF.

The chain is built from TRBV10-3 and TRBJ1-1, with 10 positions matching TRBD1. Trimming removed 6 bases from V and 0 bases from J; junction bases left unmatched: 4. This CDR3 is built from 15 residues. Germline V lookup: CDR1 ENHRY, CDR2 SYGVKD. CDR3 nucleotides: TGTGCCATCAGCCGGGACAGGGGAATGAACACTGAAGCTTTCTTT. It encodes CAISRDRGMNTEAFF.

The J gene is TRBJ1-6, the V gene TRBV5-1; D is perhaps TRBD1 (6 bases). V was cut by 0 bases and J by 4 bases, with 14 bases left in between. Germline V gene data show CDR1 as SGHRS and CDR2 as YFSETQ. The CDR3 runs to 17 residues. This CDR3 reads CASSLGNRATYNSPLHF. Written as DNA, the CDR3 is TGCGCCAGCAGCTTGGGGAACAGGGCCACGTATAATTCACCCCTCCACTTT.

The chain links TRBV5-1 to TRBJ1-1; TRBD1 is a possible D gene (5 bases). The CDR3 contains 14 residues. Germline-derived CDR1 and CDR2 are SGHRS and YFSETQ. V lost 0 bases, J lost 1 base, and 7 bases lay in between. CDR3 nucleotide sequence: TGCGCCAGCAGCTTGGCCGGGGGGAACACTGAAGCTTTCTTT. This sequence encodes CASSLAGGNTEAFF.

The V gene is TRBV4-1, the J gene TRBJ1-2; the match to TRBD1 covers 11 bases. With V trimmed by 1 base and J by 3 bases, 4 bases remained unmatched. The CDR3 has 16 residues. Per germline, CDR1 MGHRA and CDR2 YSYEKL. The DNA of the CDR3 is TGCGCCAGCAGCCAAGGGACAGGGGGCAGGTACTATGGCTACACCTTC. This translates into CASSQGTGGRYYGYTF.

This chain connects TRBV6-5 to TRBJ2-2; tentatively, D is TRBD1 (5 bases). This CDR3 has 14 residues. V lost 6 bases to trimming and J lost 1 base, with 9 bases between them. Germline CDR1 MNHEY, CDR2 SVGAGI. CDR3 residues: CASRTDMNTGELFF. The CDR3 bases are TGTGCCAGCAGGACGGACATGAACACCGGGGAGCTGTTTTTT.

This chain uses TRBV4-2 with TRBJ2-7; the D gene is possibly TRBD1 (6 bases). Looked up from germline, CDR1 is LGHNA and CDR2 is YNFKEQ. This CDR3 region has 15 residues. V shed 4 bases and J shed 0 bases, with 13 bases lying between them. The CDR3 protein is CASSRDKSSSYEQYF. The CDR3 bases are TGTGCCAGCAGCCGGGACAAGTCCAGCTCCTACGAGCAGTACTTC.

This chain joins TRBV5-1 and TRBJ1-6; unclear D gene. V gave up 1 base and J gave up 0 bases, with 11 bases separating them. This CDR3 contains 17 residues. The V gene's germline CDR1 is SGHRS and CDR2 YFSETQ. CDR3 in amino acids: CASSLRGRSSYNSPLHF. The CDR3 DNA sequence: TGCGCCAGCAGCTTGCGGGGTCGGAGCTCCTATAATTCACCCCTCCACTTT.

CDR3 sequence: CASSLWQAVQETQYF. The CDR3 DNA sequence: TGTGCCAGCTCACTTTGGCAGGCTGTACAAGAGACCCAGTACTTC. V gene TRBV18 combines with J gene TRBJ2-5; D remains unclear. Germline CDR1 reads KGHSH; CDR2 reads LQKENI. Trimming took off 4 bases at V and 2 bases at J, with 14 bases between the two ends. The CDR3 covers 15 residues.

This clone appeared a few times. CDR3 region: CATVGSSYNSPLHF. The CDR3 DNA sequence: TGTGCGACCGTCGGGAGCTCCTATAATTCACCCCTCCACTTT. The chain uses TRBV19 and TRBJ1-6; D is unclear. CDR3 length equals 14 residues. Germline CDR1 LNHDA, CDR2 SQIVND (reference sequence).

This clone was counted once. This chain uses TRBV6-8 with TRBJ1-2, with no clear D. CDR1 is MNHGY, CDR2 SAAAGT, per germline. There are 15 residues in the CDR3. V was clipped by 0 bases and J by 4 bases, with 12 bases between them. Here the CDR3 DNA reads TGTGCCAGCAGTTACTCTTCAGGTGTCGGCTATGGCTACACCTTC. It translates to CASSYSSGVGYGYTF.

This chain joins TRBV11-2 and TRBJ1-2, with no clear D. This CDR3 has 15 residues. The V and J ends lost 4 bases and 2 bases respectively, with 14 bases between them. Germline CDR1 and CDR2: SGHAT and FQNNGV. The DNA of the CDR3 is TGTGCCAGCAGCTCACCCCGGGGAGGGAACTATGGCTACACCTTC. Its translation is CASSSPRGGNYGYTF. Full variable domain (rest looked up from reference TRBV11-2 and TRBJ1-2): EAGVAQSPRYKIIEKRQSVAFWCNPISGHATLYWYQQILGQGPKLLIQFQNNGVVDDSQLPKDRFSAERLKGVDSTLKIQPAKLEDSAVYLCASSSPRGGNYGYTFGSGTRLTVV.

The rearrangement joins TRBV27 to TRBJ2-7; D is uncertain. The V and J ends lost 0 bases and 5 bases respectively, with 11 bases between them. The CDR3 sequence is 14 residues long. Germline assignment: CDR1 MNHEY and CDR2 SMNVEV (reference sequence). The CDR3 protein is CASSLSRFFDEQYF. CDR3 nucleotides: TGTGCCAGCAGTTTATCACGGTTTTTCGACGAGCAGTACTTC.

The CDR3 DNA sequence: TGCGCCAGCAACAAGGCCCCACAGGGGGCTTCCTACGAGCAGTACTTC. It translates to CASNKAPQGASYEQYF. This rearrangement joins TRBV5-1 to TRBJ2-7, with 9 nucleotides matching TRBD1. V lost 6 bases and J lost 1; bases outside the gene matches: 11. Per the germline V gene, CDR1 is SGHRS and CDR2 is YFSETQ. CDR3 size: 16 residues.